One T cell receptor (beta chain) is described in this entry. The source of the sample is a study of cytomegalovirus exposure and HLA in healthy donors. This table comes from immunoSEQ multiplex PCR, and its TCRdb copy is limited to in-frame clones, with some not included. Of approximately 210,000 clones in the sample, approximately 85% were seen once. Germline CDR1 KGHSH, CDR2 LQKENI. This CDR3 is built from 13 residues. Trimming removed 4 bases at V and 1 base at J, with 7 bases between. The source is a woman between 18 and 30 years old in good health and CMV-seronegative. The V gene is TRBV18, the J gene TRBJ2-5; D unresolved. The sample taken for sequencing was PBMCs. The CDR3 DNA sequence: TGTGCCAGCTCACGCGCGCCCCAAGAGACCCAGTACTTC. Protein sequence: CASSRAPQETQYF.